The T cell receptor beta chain under discussion was sequenced for a study of beta chain features in type 1 diabetes. Across the whole study: Across the samples, roughly 98 million sorted cells were examined in total. Study-wide points: It was not settled here whether HLA type affects TCRB rearrangement. PCR might preferentially amplify shorter templates, equally in patients and controls.

Every isolated RNA sample was fully reverse transcribed, so sequencing captured expressed TCRB transcripts. Profiling relied on immunoSEQ multiplex PCR, and the TCRdb table lists in-frame clones only, not all of them. The table records 160,000 or so clones, approximately 12% of them present only once. This clone was found a few times. The antigen is not known. The sequencing sample was made of central memory CD4+ T cells from blood. The sequence derives from a man aged 18 to 30 in good health.

Here the CDR3 reads CASSLDSTATNIQYF. The DNA for the CDR3 is TGTGCCAGCAGCTTAGATTCTACAGCGACTAACATTCAGTACTTC. V usage is TRBV7-9 and J usage is TRBJ2-4; unclear D gene. Germline values: CDR1 SEHNR, CDR2 FQNEAQ (reference sequence). The V gene lost 1 base and the J gene lost 7 bases, with 14 bases spanning the gap. The CDR3 is 15 residues long.